The TCR beta chain under discussion was sequenced for a study of OX40 agonist ivuxolimab in advanced cancers. In the case of this clone: Its matching antigen is unknown.

Study-wide results and limits: Expanded clones were, on average, more numerous in CD8+ T cells than in CD4+.

Per the germline V gene, CDR1 is MDHEN and CDR2 is SYDVKM. Trimming cost V 5 bases and J 8 bases; bases outside gene matches: 5. The CDR3 length is 12 residues. The table came from immunoSEQ multiplex PCR; TCRdb's copy has only in-frame clones and leaves some out. The sample lists just over 50,000 clones; over 75% were seen once. This chain joins TRBV28 and TRBJ1-2, with TRBD1 identical over 7 bases. The clonotype was recovered from an adult with an advanced solid tumor such as melanoma, head and neck, liver or kidney cancer. This sample comprised CD4+ or CD8+ T cells sorted from blood, obtained in a trial of the OX40 agonist ivuxolimab. The CDR3 sequence is CASSIQGRGYTF. The CDR3 DNA reads as TGTGCCAGCAGTATACAGGGGAGAGGCTACACCTTC.